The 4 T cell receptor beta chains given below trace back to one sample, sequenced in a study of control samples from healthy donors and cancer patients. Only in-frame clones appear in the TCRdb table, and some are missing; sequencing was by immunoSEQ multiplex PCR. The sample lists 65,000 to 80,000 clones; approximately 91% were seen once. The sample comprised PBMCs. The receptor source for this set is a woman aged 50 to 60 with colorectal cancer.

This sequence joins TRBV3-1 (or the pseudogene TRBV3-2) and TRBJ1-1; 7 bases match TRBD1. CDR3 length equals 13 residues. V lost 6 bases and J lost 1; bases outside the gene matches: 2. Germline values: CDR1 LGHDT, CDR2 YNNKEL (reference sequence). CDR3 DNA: TGTGCCAGCAGGCACAGGGGGAACACTGAAGCTTTCTTT. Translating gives CASRHRGNTEAFF.

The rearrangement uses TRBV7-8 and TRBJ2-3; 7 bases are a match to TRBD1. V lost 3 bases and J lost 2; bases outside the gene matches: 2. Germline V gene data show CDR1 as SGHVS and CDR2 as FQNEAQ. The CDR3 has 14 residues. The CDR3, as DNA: TGTGCCAGCAGCTTTGGACAGGTCACAGATACGCAGTATTTT. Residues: CASSFGQVTDTQYF.

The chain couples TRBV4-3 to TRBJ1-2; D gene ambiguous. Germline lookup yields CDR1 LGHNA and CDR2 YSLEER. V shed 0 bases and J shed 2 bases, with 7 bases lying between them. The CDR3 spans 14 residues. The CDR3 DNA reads TGCGCCAGCAGCCAAGAAATCGGGAACTATGGCTACACCTTC. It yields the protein CASSQEIGNYGYTF.

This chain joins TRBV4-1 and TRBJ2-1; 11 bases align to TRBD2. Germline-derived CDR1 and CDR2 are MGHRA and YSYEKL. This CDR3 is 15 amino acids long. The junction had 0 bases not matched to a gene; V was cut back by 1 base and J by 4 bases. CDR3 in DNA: TGCGCCAGCAGCCAAGTAGCGGGGGGGTACAATGAGCAGTTCTTC. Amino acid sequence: CASSQVAGGYNEQFF.